This T cell receptor beta chain was captured in a study of control samples from healthy donors and cancer patients. The CDR3 length is 14 residues. Trimming left V 3 bases short and J 4 bases short, with 12 bases between. CDR1 is SGHVS, CDR2 FQNEAQ, per germline. Libraries were prepared by immunoSEQ multiplex PCR; TCRdb keeps only in-frame clonotypes and omits some of them. The table has 390,000 or so clones, more than 80% seen once. This TCR came from a man aged 35 to 55 with head and neck cancer. This chain uses TRBV7-8 with TRBJ1-1; maybe TRBD1 (5 bases). Sequences were obtained from PBMCs. The CDR3 is CASSLETGGTEAFF. The CDR3 DNA is TGTGCCAGCAGCTTGGAAACAGGCGGCACTGAAGCTTTCTTT.